The rows below give T cell receptor beta chains drawn from one sample of a study of T-cell memory formation after mild COVID-19. TCRdb re-derived calls from the 5' RACE reads in MiXCR, one entry per CDR3 protein. This sample has 300,000 to 400,000 distinct CDR3 sequences; under 25% occur once, and the top ten carry 12%. What was sequenced was PBMCs or a T cell subset sorted from them (not recorded which). These receptors originate from an adult woman who had mild COVID-19 (a few samples of this study predate the infection). Cell type and time point are not known. Both conserved end residues are part of each CDR3. The D gene is left open where the match is weak. Clone size appears in some rows only: once, few, many, or a class for an expanded clone.

CASSLDIPPHQETQYF TGTGCCAGCAGCTTAGATATCCCCCCGCACCAAGAGACCCAGTACTTC TRBJ2-5 - TRBV7-2 -
CATSRDTGRDEQYF TGTGCCACCAGCAGAGATACAGGGAGGGACGAGCAGTACTTC TRBJ2-7 many TRBV15 -
CASSFLAGGETQYF TGCGCCAGCAGCTTCCTAGCGGGGGGAGAGACGCAGTATTTT TRBJ2-3 - TRBV5-1 TRBD2
CASSLKGSRFYEQYF TGTGCCAGCAGTTTAAAGGGCAGCCGATTCTACGAGCAGTACTTC TRBJ2-7 many TRBV27 -
CASSGEGRTYNEQFF TGTGCCAGCAGTGGCGAAGGGAGGACCTACAATGAGCAGTTCTTC TRBJ2-1 - TRBV12-3/TRBV12-4 -
CASSVRGNDYGYTF TGTGCCAGCAGCGTTCGAGGAAACGACTATGGCTACACCTTC TRBJ1-2 - TRBV5-4 -
CASSLWGTANSPLHF TGTGCCAGTAGTCTCTGGGGGACAGCAAATTCACCCCTCCACTTT TRBJ1-6 - TRBV19 TRBD1
CASSGSDYGYTF TGTGCCAGCAGCGGGAGTGACTATGGCTACACCTTC TRBJ1-2 few TRBV12-3/TRBV12-4 -
CASSERGALRGYTF TGCGCCAGCAGTGAGAGGGGGGCCCTTCGGGGCTACACCTTC TRBJ1-2 few TRBV10-2 -
CSAGIGQGSVQPQHF TGCAGTGCTGGAATTGGGCAGGGAAGTGTTCAGCCCCAGCATTTT TRBJ1-5 - TRBV20-1 -
CASSPRLAGGLGNEQFF TGTGCCAGCAGCCCTCGACTAGCGGGAGGGTTGGGGAATGAGCAGTTCTTC TRBJ2-1 - TRBV7-9 TRBD2
CAINGQGTYGYTF TGTGCCATCAACGGACAGGGGACCTATGGCTACACCTTC TRBJ1-2 few TRBV10-3 TRBD1
CASSLADRTNTEAFF TGTGCCAGCAGTTTAGCGGACAGAACGAACACTGAAGCTTTCTTT TRBJ1-1 - TRBV12-3/TRBV12-4 -
CASSPAQPSTDTQYF TGTGCCAGCTCACCCGCACAGCCTAGCACAGATACGCAGTATTTT TRBJ2-3 - TRBV18 -
CASSQLAGVGAFF TGTGCCAGCAGCCAGTTGGCAGGGGTGGGAGCTTTCTTT TRBJ1-1 - TRBV3-1 -
CASSPFGGFGNQPQHF TGTGCCAGCAGCCCCTTTGGAGGGTTCGGCAATCAGCCCCAGCATTTT TRBJ1-5 few TRBV5-5 -
CASTGPNYEQYF TGCGCCAGCACCGGACCCAATTACGAGCAGTACTTC TRBJ2-7 few TRBV5-1 -
CASSLGGISNQPQHF TGTGCCAGCAGTTTGGGAGGGATTAGCAATCAGCCCCAGCATTTT TRBJ1-5 - TRBV12-3/TRBV12-4 -
CASSQDPTGGGASTDTQYF TGTGCCAGCAGCCAGGACCCCACTGGCGGCGGAGCAAGCACAGATACGCAGTATTTT TRBJ2-3 few TRBV3-1 -
CASSPNPTGQTQYF TGCGCCAGCAGCCCGAACCCGACAGGCCAGACCCAGTACTTC TRBJ2-5 few TRBV4-3 -
CASSLASVTVKNIQYF TGTGCCAGCAGCTTAGCCAGCGTCACGGTCAAAAACATTCAGTACTTC TRBJ2-4 - TRBV7-2 -
CASSLDAFSKRFF TGCGCCAGCAGCTTGGATGCGTTCTCGAAAAGGTTCTTC TRBJ2-1 - TRBV5-1 -
CASSLGLAGVGVSSTDTQYF TGTGCCAGCAGCTTGGGACTAGCGGGAGTGGGGGTTTCTAGCACAGATACGCAGTATTTT TRBJ2-3 - TRBV7-9 TRBD2
CSATTGGEYNEQFF TGCAGTGCCACGACAGGGGGCGAATACAATGAGCAGTTCTTC TRBJ2-1 - TRBV20-1 TRBD1
CASRYRVTEAFF TGTGCCAGCAGGTACAGGGTTACTGAAGCTTTCTTT TRBJ1-1 - TRBV12-3/TRBV12-4 -
CASSEGTGWDKNIQYF TGTGCCAGCAGTGAAGGGACAGGGTGGGACAAAAACATTCAGTACTTC TRBJ2-4 few TRBV6-1 TRBD1
CASRSTGIGTEAFF TGTGCCAGCAGGTCGACAGGGATCGGCACTGAAGCTTTCTTT TRBJ1-1 few TRBV12-3/TRBV12-4 TRBD1
CASSFAGVAYNEQFF TGTGCCAGCAGTTTCGCGGGAGTCGCCTACAATGAGCAGTTCTTC TRBJ2-1 - TRBV12-3/TRBV12-4 TRBD2
CASTARDTLAKNIQYF TGTGCCAGCACCGCCCGGGACACCTTAGCCAAAAACATTCAGTACTTC TRBJ2-4 once TRBV7-2 -
CASSFPPQGLNTEAFF TGTGCCAGCAGTTTCCCCCCCCAGGGACTGAACACTGAAGCTTTCTTT TRBJ1-1 - TRBV6-6 -
CASEQGNYGYTF TGTGCCAGCGAACAGGGAAACTATGGCTACACCTTC TRBJ1-2 - TRBV12-3/TRBV12-4 -
CASSTGAGSYEQYF TGTGCCAGCTCAACAGGGGCCGGGTCCTACGAGCAGTACTTC TRBJ2-7 - TRBV18 TRBD1
CASSPSPGTGTYEQYF TGTGCCAGCAGTCCATCCCCCGGGACAGGAACCTACGAGCAGTACTTC TRBJ2-7 - TRBV27 TRBD1
CATSDPSTGRYNEQFF TGTGCCACCAGTGATCCGAGTACAGGGAGGTACAATGAGCAGTTCTTC TRBJ2-1 few TRBV24-1 -
CASSPAGAYNSPLHF TGTGCCAGCAGCCCCGCGGGCGCCTATAATTCACCCCTCCACTTT TRBJ1-6 - TRBV7-8 -
CAWSVTRGEQYF TGTGCCTGGAGTGTTACTAGGGGCGAGCAGTACTTC TRBJ2-7 - TRBV30 -
CASSLWNPSYEQYF TGTGCCAGCAGTTTGTGGAACCCCTCCTACGAGCAGTACTTC TRBJ2-7 - TRBV12-3/TRBV12-4 -
CASSPKEANTEAFF TGTGCCAGCTCACCAAAAGAGGCAAACACTGAAGCTTTCTTT TRBJ1-1 few TRBV18 -
CATSTRVEQFF TGTGCCACCTCTACCAGGGTTGAGCAGTTCTTC TRBJ2-1 - TRBV24-1 -
CASSFPQSPFSYNEQFF TGTGCCAGCAGTTTCCCTCAATCTCCATTTTCCTACAATGAGCAGTTCTTC TRBJ2-1 - TRBV12-3/TRBV12-4 -
CASSQKMTDSYEQYF TGCGCCAGCAGCCAAAAAATGACAGACTCCTACGAGCAGTACTTC TRBJ2-7 few TRBV4-1 -
CASSSDGTIPRAYGYTF TGTGCCAGCAGCTCCGACGGGACAATCCCCCGAGCCTATGGCTACACCTTC TRBJ1-2 - TRBV7-2 -
CATSDLRRGEQFF TGTGCCACCAGTGATTTGAGGAGAGGTGAGCAGTTCTTC TRBJ2-1 few TRBV24-1 -